The T cell receptor (beta chain) described here comes from a study of T-cell memory formation after mild COVID-19. About the study: TCR clusters mostly belonged to single donors.

The table lists this clonotype with a few counts. Its cognate antigen is unknown. One entry per CDR3 protein, called by TCRdb with MiXCR from the 5' RACE reads. The data hold around 320,000 distinct CDR3 sequences, with 25% to 30% observed a single time. V shed 5 bases and J shed 0 bases, with 15 bases lying between them. Germline CDR1 and CDR2: SGHVS and FQNEAQ. The CDR3 sequence is 16 residues long. Study observations and caveats: Unconfirmed was the SARS-CoV-2 specificity of second-wave clones that peaked on day 37.

The rearrangement links TRBV7-8 to TRBJ2-3; possible D gene TRBD1, 5 bases. The receptor was derived from an adult woman who had mild COVID-19 (a few samples of this study predate the infection). Cell type and time point are not known. The sequencing sample was made of PBMCs or a T cell subset sorted from them (not recorded which). In DNA, the CDR3 is TGTGCCAGCAGCCCCTTTAGGACATCTAGCACAGATACGCAGTATTTT. It translates to CASSPFRTSSTDTQYF.